The following is a TCR beta chain sequence with its context. As processed by the authors: How many nucleated cells were present was estimated from reference gene primer amplification. Method: immunoSEQ multiplex PCR; TCRdb's copy keeps in-frame clones and lacks some. V and J calls and clone size come straight from that table; D and trimming were deduced from the DNA. The top ten clones hold about 7% of a sample with about 80,000 clones, 88% of them seen once. This record belongs to a study of blood T cell repertoires in COVID-19. This CDR3 has 17 residues. Germline values: CDR1 MNHEY, CDR2 SMNVEV (reference sequence). V was clipped by 5 bases and J by 0 bases; unmatched bases: 11.

This receptor was identified in a woman aged 80 or older with acute or convalescent COVID-19. V gene TRBV27 combines with J gene TRBJ1-2, with TRBD1 matching over 8 bases. Sequenced input: peripheral blood. The chain's CDR3 is CASSPRTGFRANYGYTF. In DNA, the CDR3 is TGTGCCAGCAGTCCAAGGACAGGGTTTAGGGCTAACTATGGCTACACCTTC.